The clone carrying this TCR beta chain was seen a handful of times. Its matching antigen is unknown. These data belong to a study of PD-1 blockade in classical Hodgkin lymphoma. The time point was: newly diagnosed, previously untreated cHL patient sample. Peripheral samples used as comparators were newly diagnosed, untreated classical Hodgkin lymphoma PBMCs. General study findings and limits: Undefined causes, possibly disease activity or prior therapy, underlie the repertoire differences. Before treatment, TCR diversity in newly diagnosed patients was reportedly lower than in healthy donors.

Only in-frame clones appear in the TCRdb table, and some are missing; sequencing was by immunoSEQ multiplex PCR. The sample carries under 80,000 clones, over 90% recorded once. V was pared by 2 bases and J by 9 bases, with 7 bases of the junction left unmatched. The CDR3 has 14 amino acids. This receptor was taken from a human donor with classical Hodgkin lymphoma. The sequenced sample consisted of peripheral blood mononuclear cells (PBMCs). The genes are TRBV23-1 and TRBJ1-5, with TRBD1 matching over 7 bases. TRBV23-1 is placed among ORFs of uncertain function. The CDR3 region is CASSQRGGAGPQHF. Here the CDR3 DNA reads TGCGCCAGCAGTCAACGAGGGGGCGCAGGGCCCCAGCATTTT.